Below are 32 T cell receptor beta chains sequenced from a single sample in a study of PD-1 blockade in mismatch repair-deficient tumors. Sequencing was performed with immunoSEQ multiplex PCR; in TCRdb, only in-frame clones are kept and a portion is missing. The sample yields roughly 50,000 clones, approximately 81% seen once. Sequencing used peripheral blood, obtained less than 21 weeks after starting pembrolizumab. Source of these receptors: an adult with mismatch repair-deficient cancer.

The J gene is TRBJ2-3, the V gene TRBV4-2, with a tentative D call TRBD2 (5 bases). Germline assignment: CDR1 LGHNA and CDR2 YNFKEQ. V was clipped by 3 bases and J by 4 bases, with 14 bases between them. The CDR3 has 15 amino acids. CDR3 amino acids: CASSQREIPPDTQYF. For the CDR3, the DNA is TGTGCCAGCAGCCAGAGGGAGATCCCGCCAGATACGCAGTATTTT.

The chain combines TRBV6-1 with TRBJ2-1, with TRBD2 matching over 8 bases. Germline CDR1 reads MNHNS; CDR2 reads SASEGT. Trimming cost V 3 bases and J 3 bases; bases outside gene matches: 10. CDR3 length: 17 residues. The CDR3 protein is CASSEGTWSGSYNEQFF. The CDR3 DNA reads as TGTGCCAGCAGTGAGGGGACCTGGAGCGGGAGCTACAATGAGCAGTTCTTC.

The V call is TRBV4-2, the J call TRBJ2-7; 7 bases map to TRBD2. In germline, CDR1 is LGHNA, CDR2 YNFKEQ. The V and J ends lost 8 bases and 3 bases, in that order; junction bases with no gene match: 7. This CDR3 contains 13 residues. CDR3 amino acids: CASHGERGYEQYF. Here the CDR3 DNA reads TGTGCCAGCCACGGAGAGCGGGGCTACGAGCAGTACTTC.

The chain is built from TRBV19 and TRBJ1-5; weak D call: TRBD1 (5 bases). CDR3 length: 14 residues. Germline assignment: CDR1 LNHDA and CDR2 SQIVND (reference sequence). V was pared by 3 bases and J by 5 bases, with 11 bases between. In DNA, the CDR3 is TGTGCCAGTAGTATCTCTCAGGGTTATCAGCCCCAGCATTTT. Translated: CASSISQGYQPQHF.

This sequence joins TRBV27 and TRBJ2-7; 7 nucleotides line up with TRBD2. Losses at the gene ends were 5 bases for V and 3 bases for J; bases not matched to a gene: 10. This CDR3 has 15 amino acids. CDR1 is MNHEY, CDR2 SMNVEV, per germline (reference sequence). The CDR3 spells CASSPGVLAVYEQYF. In nucleotides, the CDR3 is TGTGCCAGCAGTCCGGGTGTCCTAGCGGTCTACGAGCAGTACTTC.

The rearrangement links TRBV10-3 to TRBJ2-7, with 7 bases lining up with TRBD2. CDR3 length equals 16 residues. The V gene's germline CDR1 is ENHRY and CDR2 SYGVKD. Trimming at V came to 4 bases and at J to 2 bases, leaving 11 bases not matched to a gene. CDR3: CAISGGDGRPPYEQYF. In DNA form, the CDR3 reads TGTGCCATCAGTGGGGGGGACGGGAGGCCCCCCTACGAGCAGTACTTC.

This rearrangement joins TRBV7-2 to TRBJ2-3, with 8 bases fitting TRBD1. The CDR3 spans 16 residues. Germline V lookup: CDR1 SGHTA, CDR2 FQGNSA. The junction had 7 bases not matched to a gene; V was cut back by 3 bases and J by 2 bases. CDR3 bases: TGTGCCAGCAGCTTGCAGGGGACAGGAAACACAGATACGCAGTATTTT. It translates to CASSLQGTGNTDTQYF.

The chain couples TRBV5-1 to TRBJ1-1, with 8 bases matching TRBD1. The V segment lost 4 bases and the J segment 0 bases; nucleotides outside the gene matches: 11. There are 17 residues in the CDR3. Germline assignment: CDR1 SGHRS and CDR2 YFSETQ. The CDR3 DNA is TGCGCCAGCAGCCTACTAGGACAGGGATCTTTGAACACTGAAGCTTTCTTT. Protein: CASSLLGQGSLNTEAFF.

This clone came up a few times. The CDR3 nucleotides read TGTGCCAGTAGGACTAGCGGGAGGTGGGGCGGGGAGCTGTTTTTT. Its translation is CASRTSGRWGGELFF. The chain recombines TRBV19 with TRBJ2-2; 13 bases fit TRBD2. The CDR3 has 15 amino acids. With 6 bases clipped from V and 7 bases from J, the junction kept 5 bases outside the gene matches. Germline CDR1 LNHDA, CDR2 SQIVND (reference sequence).

This rearrangement joins TRBV5-5 to TRBJ2-5; perhaps TRBD2 as D (5 bases). Germline V lookup: CDR1 SGHKS, CDR2 YYEKEE (reference sequence). This CDR3 comprises 12 residues. Trimming pared 3 bases from V and 9 bases from J, leaving 12 bases between. The CDR3: CASSSGNSPQYF. In nucleotides, the CDR3 is TGTGCCAGCAGCTCGGGAAATAGCCCCCAGTACTTC.

This chain joins TRBV7-2 and TRBJ2-7, with D tentatively TRBD2 (5 bases). CDR1 is SGHTA, CDR2 FQGNSA, per germline. V lost 3 bases to trimming and J lost 6 bases, with 6 bases between them. CDR3 length equals 11 residues. The CDR3 DNA reads TGTGCCAGCAGCTTCGGAGGCGAGCAGTACTTC. This encodes CASSFGGEQYF.

The chain recombines TRBV28 with TRBJ2-7; D call uncertain. From germline, CDR1 is MDHEN and CDR2 SYDVKM. V dropped 5 bases and J dropped 2 bases, with 16 bases sitting between them. This CDR3 has 15 residues. CDR3 sequence reads: CASSHARAFTYEQYF. For the CDR3, the DNA is TGTGCCAGCAGTCACGCCCGGGCTTTCACCTACGAGCAGTACTTC.

The chain combines TRBV11-2 with TRBJ1-3; 8 bases match TRBD1. Germline V lookup: CDR1 SGHAT, CDR2 FQNNGV. Losses at the gene ends were 4 bases for V and 5 bases for J; bases not matched to a gene: 10. CDR3 length equals 16 residues. The CDR3 sequence: CASSYGGQGARNTIYF. The CDR3 nucleotides read TGTGCCAGCAGCTATGGAGGACAGGGAGCGAGAAACACCATATATTTT.

In its sample, this clone was seen once. The V and J genes are TRBV19 and TRBJ1-3; maybe TRBD1 (5 bases). Germline V gene lookup returns CDR1 LNHDA and CDR2 SQIVND (reference sequence). Trimming pared 5 bases from V and 7 bases from J, leaving 15 bases between. The length of the CDR3 is 14 residues. Here the CDR3 DNA reads TGTGCCAGTAGTTCACTCAGGGAGAGGAACACCATATATTTT. It specifies CASSSLRERNTIYF.

This sequence joins TRBV7-3 and TRBJ2-1; 13 bases are a match to TRBD2. CDR1 is SGHTA and CDR2 is FQGTGA in the germline V gene. V shed 3 bases and J 8 bases; nucleotides not matched to a gene: 10. The CDR3 extends over 17 amino acids. The CDR3 DNA is TGTGCCAGCAGCTTGAAGGGACTAGCGGGATTTCGTGATGAGCAGTTCTTC. Its protein product is CASSLKGLAGFRDEQFF.

This clone was observed a handful of times. The chain employs TRBV5-1 and TRBJ2-1; TRBD2 matches at 9 bases. This CDR3 is 13 amino acids long. V was pared by 2 bases and J by 9 bases, with 3 bases of the junction left unmatched. Germline V gene lookup returns CDR1 SGHRS and CDR2 YFSETQ. The CDR3: CASSFQAGGEQFF. The CDR3 bases are TGCGCCAGCAGCTTTCAAGCGGGAGGTGAGCAGTTCTTC.

The CDR3 DNA is TGTGCCAGCAGCTTAGCGGGAATCCAAGAGACCCAGTACTTC. This codes for CASSLAGIQETQYF. J is TRBJ2-5 and V is TRBV5-4; 7 nucleotides agree with TRBD2. CDR1 and CDR2 from the germline V gene are SGHNT and YYREEE (reference sequence). V dropped 2 bases and J dropped 1; count of bases not matched to a gene: 2. This CDR3 has 14 amino acids.

This chain joins TRBV11-2 and TRBJ1-2; 9 bases are a match to TRBD1. Germline values: CDR1 SGHAT, CDR2 FQNNGV. The CDR3 is made up of 15 amino acids. The J segment lost 5 bases and the V segment lost 5 bases, leaving 9 bases of the junction unmatched. The CDR3 spells CASSKTGGLGYGYTF. The DNA of the CDR3 is TGTGCCAGCAGCAAAACAGGGGGCTTAGGTTATGGCTACACCTTC. The whole variable domain, filled in from reference TRBV11-2 and TRBJ1-2, reads EAGVAQSPRYKIIEKRQSVAFWCNPISGHATLYWYQQILGQGPKLLIQFQNNGVVDDSQLPKDRFSAERLKGVDSTLKIQPAKLEDSAVYLCASSKTGGLGYGYTFGSGTRLTVV.

V usage is TRBV7-9 and J usage is TRBJ2-3; D may be TRBD2 (5 bases). Germline V gene lookup returns CDR1 SEHNR and CDR2 FQNEAQ (reference sequence). The CDR3 has 14 residues. Trimming took off 8 bases at V and 0 bases at J, with 12 bases between the two ends. CDR3 amino acids: CASGNGVSTDTQYF. As DNA, the CDR3 is TGTGCCAGCGGTAACGGGGTCAGCACAGATACGCAGTATTTT.

V usage is TRBV6-5 and J usage is TRBJ2-7; TRBD2 matches 8 bases. Germline V lookup: CDR1 MNHEY, CDR2 SVGAGI. This CDR3 has 16 residues. V lost 0 bases to trimming and J lost 5 bases; unmatched junction nucleotides: 9. The CDR3 sequence is CASSYSVGRAFDEQYF. CDR3 bases: TGTGCCAGCAGTTACTCTGTCGGGAGGGCCTTCGACGAGCAGTACTTC.

This clone appeared once. The chain carries TRBV4-1 and TRBJ1-4; D is uncertain. Looked up from germline, CDR1 is MGHRA and CDR2 is YSYEKL. The CDR3 length is 14 residues. Trimming took off 6 bases at V and 4 bases at J, with 12 bases between the two ends. CDR3 in DNA: TGCGCCAGCAGAAAGAGAGCCGATAATGAAAAACTGTTTTTT. This encodes CASRKRADNEKLFF.

The rearrangement joins TRBV4-1 to TRBJ1-5; TRBD1 agrees at 7 bases. The germline V gene has CDR1 MGHRA and CDR2 YSYEKL. CDR3 length: 17 amino acids. V shed 11 bases, J shed 2 bases, and the junction held 18 bases outside the gene matches. The CDR3 sequence: CASSGTDISTGNQPQHF. The CDR3 DNA sequence: TGCGCCTCATCCGGGACAGATATATCAACCGGCAATCAGCCCCAGCATTTT.

This sequence joins TRBV15 and TRBJ2-7, with TRBD1 as a possible D gene (5 bases). From germline, CDR1 is LNHNV and CDR2 YYDKDF (reference sequence). This CDR3 region has 15 residues. Trimming left V 0 bases short and J 2 bases short, with 11 bases between. CDR3: CATSRDGTGAYEQYF. CDR3 DNA sequence: TGTGCCACCAGCAGAGACGGCACAGGAGCCTACGAGCAGTACTTC.

The chain recombines TRBV18 with TRBJ2-1; TRBD2 matches 8 bases. Germline V CDR1 and CDR2: KGHSH, LQKENI. This CDR3 has 14 residues. J gave up 6 bases and V 3 bases, and 4 bases lay outside the gene matches. CDR3 in amino acids: CASSPGLVTNEQFF. Written as DNA, the CDR3 is TGTGCCAGCTCACCGGGACTAGTTACCAATGAGCAGTTCTTC. The full variable domain, with the rest looked up from reference TRBV18 and TRBJ2-1, is NAGVMQNPRHLVRRRGQEARLRCSPMKGHSHVYWYRQLPEEGLKFMVYLQKENIIDESGMPKERFSAEFPKEGPSILRIQQVVRGDSAAYFCASSPGLVTNEQFFGPGTRLTVL.

This clone was counted only a few times. The V and J genes are TRBV13 and TRBJ2-5, with D unresolved. Germline-derived CDR1 and CDR2 are PRHDT and FYEKMQ (reference sequence). CDR3 length: 11 residues. The V end was cut by 3 bases, the J end by 5 bases, with 4 bases between. The CDR3 region has the DNA TGTGCCAGCAGCTTCATGGAGACCCAGTACTTC. Amino acids: CASSFMETQYF.

The J gene is TRBJ2-1, the V gene TRBV5-4; 8 nucleotides agree with TRBD2. Germline CDR1 is SGHNT and CDR2 is YYREEE (reference sequence). This CDR3 has 15 amino acids. J lost 7 bases, V lost 0 bases, and 6 bases had no gene match. The CDR3 nucleotides read TGTGCCAGCAGCTTGGATAGCGGGGTTAGTAATGAGCAGTTCTTC. It codes for CASSLDSGVSNEQFF.

This clone was observed a handful of times. The J gene is TRBJ2-1, the V gene TRBV10-2; D is possibly TRBD2 (6 bases). Per the germline V gene, CDR1 is WSHSY and CDR2 is SAAADI. The CDR3 covers 16 residues. Trimming cost V 3 bases and J 10 bases, with 22 bases left between them. The CDR3 nucleotides are TGCGCCAGCAGTGATTACGGGGGAGGCCCCCCGAGGGAGCAGTTCTTC. It translates to CASSDYGGGPPREQFF.

The CDR3 protein is CASSLEGTVNTEAFF. The CDR3 DNA reads TGCGCCAGCAGCTTGGAAGGGACAGTGAACACTGAAGCTTTCTTT. V and J are TRBV5-1 and TRBJ1-1, with 7 bases identical to TRBD1. CDR1 and CDR2 (germline): SGHRS, YFSETQ. V dropped 0 bases and J dropped 0; count of bases not matched to a gene: 2. This CDR3 spans 15 amino acids.

This clone showed up just once. The V call is TRBV18, the J call TRBJ2-7; D is unclear. Germline assignment: CDR1 KGHSH and CDR2 LQKENI. This CDR3 is built from 16 residues. V was cut by 5 bases and J by 4 bases, with 21 bases left in between. CDR3 nucleotides: TGTGCCAGCTCAATAAAAGGGCAGGCAGCTTCTTACGAGCAGTACTTC. This gives the protein CASSIKGQAASYEQYF.

This rearrangement joins TRBV5-4 to TRBJ2-7, with D unresolved. V was trimmed by 0 bases and J by 2 bases, leaving 9 bases between them. Per germline, CDR1 SGHNT and CDR2 YYREEE (reference sequence). The CDR3 loop spans 14 amino acids. The CDR3 reads CASSLGSRTYEQYF. As DNA, the CDR3 is TGTGCCAGCAGCTTGGGGTCAAGAACCTACGAGCAGTACTTC.

This sequence joins TRBV28 and TRBJ1-5, with a tentative D call TRBD1 (5 bases). The CDR3 has 14 amino acids. Deletions cut 5 bases from V and 4 bases from J, with 12 bases between. Germline CDR1 MDHEN, CDR2 SYDVKM. Written as DNA, the CDR3 is TGTGCCAGCAGTCGGGACGCCACGAATCAGCCCCAGCATTTT. Protein: CASSRDATNQPQHF.

Only one count was recorded for this clone. CDR3 residues: CASSFLSTGNTGELFF. DNA for the CDR3: TGCGCCAGCAGCTTTTTGTCGACAGGGAACACCGGGGAGCTGTTTTTT. This chain links TRBV5-1 with TRBJ2-2; TRBD1 might be the D (6 bases). CDR1 is SGHRS, CDR2 YFSETQ, per germline. V was pared by 2 bases and J by 1 base, with 12 bases between. The CDR3 covers 16 residues.